The rows below give T cell receptor beta chains drawn from one sample of a study of beta chain features in type 1 diabetes. This table comes from immunoSEQ multiplex PCR, and its TCRdb copy is limited to in-frame clones, with some not included. The sample holds 500,000 to 800,000 clones, about an eighth seen once. The sequenced material came from naive CD4+ T cells from blood. The receptors stem from a man aged 25-45 years with type 1 diabetes. Each CDR3 is given with its conserved first and last residue. D genes are given only for firm matches. Some rows have no size entry. The others give once, few or many, or a class for an expanded clone.

TRBV7-8	TRBJ2-7	few	NA	TGTGCCAGCAGCGGGGGACTGAGCTACGAGCAGTACTTC	CASSGGLSYEQYF
TRBV5-1	TRBJ2-5	NA	NA	TGCGCCAGCAGCTATGGACGGACACAAGAGACCCAGTACTTC	CASSYGRTQETQYF
TRBV6-5	TRBJ1-1	NA	NA	TGTGCCAGCAGACCCGGGACGGAGAACACTGAAGCTTTCTTT	CASRPGTENTEAFF
TRBV6-1	TRBJ2-7	few	NA	TGTGCCAGCAGTCAGGTACCGTCCTACGAGCAGTACTTC	CASSQVPSYEQYF
TRBV28	TRBJ2-7	NA	TRBD1	TGTGCCAGCAGTACGCCCGGGACAGGGGAATTCTACGAGCAGTACTTC	CASSTPGTGEFYEQYF
TRBV6-1	TRBJ1-1	NA	NA	TGTGCCAGCAGGCTGACCGAGAACACTGAAGCTTTCTTT	CASRLTENTEAFF
TRBV4-2	TRBJ2-5	NA	NA	TGTGCCAGCAGCCAAGATTACGGCGGGAACACCCGGGCTAACGATGGAGAGACCCAGTACTTC	CASSQDYGGNTRANDGETQYF
TRBV7-9	TRBJ2-7	NA	TRBD1	TGTGCCAGCAGCCGGAGGGACAGGGAGAGTCGGTACTTC	CASSRRDRESRYF
TRBV7-2	TRBJ1-5	NA	TRBD1	TGTGCCAGCAGCATCCGGGACAGAGGCCAGCCCCAGCATTTT	CASSIRDRGQPQHF
TRBV7-2	TRBJ2-7	few	TRBD1	TGTGCCAGCAGCTTACCCCGACAGGGGCGGAGGGGTCAAATGTACGAGCAGTACTTC	CASSLPRQGRRGQMYEQYF
TRBV2	TRBJ1-6	NA	NA	TGTGCCAGCACTTTGGGACATCCCGGTTCACCCCTCCACTTT	CASTLGHPGSPLHF
TRBV15	TRBJ2-3	NA	NA	TGTGCCACCAGCAGAGCCCTAACAGATACGCAGTATTTT	CATSRALTDTQYF
TRBV18	TRBJ1-2	few	TRBD1	TGTGCCAGCTCAGCGGGACAGACCGAGTATGGCTACACCTTC	CASSAGQTEYGYTF
TRBV14	TRBJ2-2	NA	TRBD1	TGTGCCAGCAACGACAGGGATAGCACCGGGGAGCTGTTTTTT	CASNDRDSTGELFF
TRBV19	TRBJ1-6	NA	TRBD1	TGTGCCACCTCCGGACAGGGTTTTACCCTCCACTTT	CATSGQGFTLHF
TRBV9	TRBJ2-1	NA	NA	TGTGCCAGCAGCGTACCCCCACGAGCCTCCTACAATGAGCAGTTCTTC	CASSVPPRASYNEQFF
TRBV18	TRBJ1-5	NA	TRBD1	TGTGCCAGCTCACTACCACGTGGGACAGGGGGCAATCAGCCCCAGCATTTT	CASSLPRGTGGNQPQHF
TRBV28	TRBJ1-2	NA	NA	TGTGCCAGCAGCCTGGACAGAGTCTATGGCTACACCTTC	CASSLDRVYGYTF
TRBV7-7	TRBJ2-3	few	TRBD2	TGTGCTAGCAGCTTATCGGGGGGTAGCACAGATACGCAGTATTTT	CASSLSGGSTDTQYF
TRBV29-1	TRBJ2-5	NA	TRBD1	TGCAGCGTTGCCCGAGGGACAGTCGAGCAAGAGACCCAGTACTTC	CSVARGTVEQETQYF
TRBV4-3	TRBJ2-7	few	NA	TGCGCCAGCAGCCCGGGCGGGGCCTGGCCCCACGAGCAGTACTTC	CASSPGGAWPHEQYF
TRBV5-1	TRBJ2-7	few	NA	TGCGCCAGCAGCTTGAACACCTACGAGCAGTACTTC	CASSLNTYEQYF
TRBV7-9	TRBJ1-1	NA	NA	TGTGCCAGCAGCTTAGAACAGGGTGCTGAAGCTTTCTTT	CASSLEQGAEAFF
TRBV19	TRBJ1-6	few	NA	TGTGCCAGTAGTATAAACCGCCTGAAGGAGAATTCACCCCTCCACTTT	CASSINRLKENSPLHF
TRBV28	TRBJ2-1	few	NA	TGTGCCAGCAGTTTGGGCAGCCCCAATGAGCAGTTCTTC	CASSLGSPNEQFF
TRBV27	TRBJ2-5	NA	TRBD2	TGTGCCAGCAGTTTCAAGCGGGGGGAGACCCAGTACTTC	CASSFKRGETQYF
TRBV4-2	TRBJ2-1	NA	TRBD2	TGTGCCAGCAGCCAAGTCGGACTAGCGGGGCAGCAGTTCTTC	CASSQVGLAGQQFF
TRBV21-1	TRBJ2-1	few	NA	TGTGCCAGCAGCTCGGGGGGCAAGGACAATGAGCAGTTCTTC	CASSSGGKDNEQFF
TRBV7-2	TRBJ2-7	few	TRBD1	TGTGCCAGCAGGCAAACAGGGGGCAACGAGCAGTACTTC	CASRQTGGNEQYF
TRBV7-9	TRBJ1-4	NA	NA	TGTGCCAGCAGCGGCGGCGCAGGGGTCGACGAAAAACTGTTTTTT	CASSGGAGVDEKLFF
TRBV28	TRBJ1-5	few	NA	TGTGCCAGCGACCCTACCAGAAATCAGCCCCAGCATTTT	CASDPTRNQPQHF
TRBV28	TRBJ2-3	few	NA	TGTGCATGGGGGGACAGACTCACAGATACGCAGTATTTT	CAWGDRLTDTQYF
TRBV7-2	TRBJ1-2	NA	NA	TGTGCCAGCAGCCCCTTCTATGGCTACACCTTC	CASSPFYGYTF
TRBV9	TRBJ2-2	few	TRBD1	TGTGCCAGCAGCGTCTGGCGGACAGGGGGCCTAACCGGGGAGCTGTTTTTT	CASSVWRTGGLTGELFF
TRBV9	TRBJ2-6	NA	TRBD1	TGTGCCAGTCAAAAAACTGACGGCGGACAGGGGTTTGCCGGGGCCAACGTCCTGACTTTC	CASQKTDGGQGFAGANVLTF
TRBV19	TRBJ1-4	NA	TRBD1	TGTGCCAGTAGTTTGGGACAGTTGAATGAAAAACTGTTTTTT	CASSLGQLNEKLFF
TRBV6-1	TRBJ2-7	few	NA	TGTGCATGTAGGGGGACGTACGAGCAGTACTTC	CACRGTYEQYF
TRBV6-6	TRBJ2-1	NA	TRBD1	TGTGCCAGCAGTAGGGACAGGGTCACCTACAATGAGCAGTTCTTC	CASSRDRVTYNEQFF
TRBV19	TRBJ2-7	few	TRBD1	TGTGCCAGCACAAGTGCCGGGACAGGGACTCACGAGCAGTACTTC	CASTSAGTGTHEQYF
TRBV30	TRBJ2-3	NA	NA	TGTGCCTGGGGGGGGGCCTCCTTACCCACAGATACGCAGTATTTT	CAWGGASLPTDTQYF
TRBV6-5	TRBJ1-4	NA	NA	TGTGCCAGCAGTTACTCGCCAGACCCAACTAATGAAAAACTGTTTTTT	CASSYSPDPTNEKLFF
TRBV30	TRBJ1-5	NA	NA	TGTGCCTGGAGTCAGGGAGGCAATCAGCCCCAGCATTTT	CAWSQGGNQPQHF
TRBV4-2	TRBJ1-1	NA	NA	TGTGCCAGCAGCCAAAATTTGAGGGGGACAGAAGCTTTCTTT	CASSQNLRGTEAFF
TRBV9	TRBJ1-2	NA	TRBD1	TGTGCCAGCAGCGTAGCCGGACAGGGGAACTATGGCTACACCTTC	CASSVAGQGNYGYTF
TRBV2	TRBJ1-3	NA	NA	TGTGCCAGCAGTGAAGGTGCCTCAGGAAACACCATATATTTT	CASSEGASGNTIYF
TRBV6-1	TRBJ1-5	few	TRBD1	TGTGCCAGCAGGGGACAGGCAAGTCAGCCCCAGCATTTT	CASRGQASQPQHF
TRBV7-2	TRBJ1-3	NA	NA	TGTGCCAGCAGCTCCGACAGACCCTCTGGAAACACCATATATTTT	CASSSDRPSGNTIYF
TRBV7-2	TRBJ2-5	NA	NA	TGTGCCAGCAGCTTCCCAGAAGAGACCCAGTACTTC	CASSFPEETQYF
TRBV18	TRBJ2-7	few	NA	TGTGCCAGCTCACCTCCGAGTACGCGGGACGAGCAGTACTTC	CASSPPSTRDEQYF
TRBV19	TRBJ1-1	few	TRBD1	TGTGCCAGTATCTATCCGGGACAGGGAGAAGCTTTCTTT	CASIYPGQGEAFF
TRBV5-6	TRBJ1-3	NA	NA	TGTGCCAGCAGCGCTACGAGCTCTGGAAACACCATATATTTT	CASSATSSGNTIYF
TRBV9	TRBJ1-6	NA	NA	TGTGCCAGCAGCGCCCACAGGAGTGATTCACCCCTCCACTTT	CASSAHRSDSPLHF